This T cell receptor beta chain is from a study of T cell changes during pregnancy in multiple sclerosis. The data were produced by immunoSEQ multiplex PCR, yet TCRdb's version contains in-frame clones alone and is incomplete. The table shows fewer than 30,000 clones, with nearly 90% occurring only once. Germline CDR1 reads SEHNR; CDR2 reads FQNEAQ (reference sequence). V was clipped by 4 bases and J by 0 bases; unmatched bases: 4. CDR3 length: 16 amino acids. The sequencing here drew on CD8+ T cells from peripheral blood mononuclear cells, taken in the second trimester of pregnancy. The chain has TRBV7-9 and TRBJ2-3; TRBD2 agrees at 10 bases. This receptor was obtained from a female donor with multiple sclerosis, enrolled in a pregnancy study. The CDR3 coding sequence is TGTGCCAGCAGCTACGGACTAGCGGCTAGCACAGATACGCAGTATTTT. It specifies CASSYGLAASTDTQYF.